This record concerns one T cell receptor beta chain sequence. As yet, its antigen is unknown. The record originates from a study of CD8 T cells in ankylosing spondylitis. The study's findings and limits: Peripheral blood samples showed relatively rare disease-linked clones, and these clones were CD8+. Matched synovial fluid from ankylosing spondylitis patients was reported to be enriched for disease-linked clones. One TCR beta motif, made up of 7 or 8 highly homologous variants, appeared characteristic of ankylosing spondylitis blood.

It was by quantitative 5'-RACE with molecular barcodes that TCR beta libraries were made. MiXCR, run by TCRdb on the 5' RACE reads, gives a single entry per CDR3 protein. Among some 87,000 distinct CDR3 sequences listed, around 25% were seen once. V lost 2 bases and J 4 bases, leaving 11 bases between the germline ends. There are 15 residues in the CDR3. Germline V gene data show CDR1 as KGHSH and CDR2 as LQKENI. Input material: blood, either unsorted or a sorted T cell fraction (not recorded which). J is TRBJ2-2 and V is TRBV18, with D uncertain. The sequence derives from a male donor with ankylosing spondylitis or in good health (not recorded which). The CDR3, as DNA: TGTGCCAGCTCACCAGCCCAGCAGACCACCGGGGAGCTGTTTTTT. Translated: CASSPAQQTTGELFF.